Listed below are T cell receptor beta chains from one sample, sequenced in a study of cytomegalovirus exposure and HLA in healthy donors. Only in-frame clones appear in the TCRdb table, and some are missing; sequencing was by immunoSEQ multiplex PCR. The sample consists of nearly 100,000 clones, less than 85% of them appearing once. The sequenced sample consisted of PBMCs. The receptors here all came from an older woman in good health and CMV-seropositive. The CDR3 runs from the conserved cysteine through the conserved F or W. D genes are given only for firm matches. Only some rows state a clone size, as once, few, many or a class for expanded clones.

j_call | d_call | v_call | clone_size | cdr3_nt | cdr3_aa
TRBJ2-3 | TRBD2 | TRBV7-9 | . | TGTGCCAGCAGCCTAGGCGGGAGGAGCACAGATACGCAGTATTTT | CASSLGGRSTDTQYF
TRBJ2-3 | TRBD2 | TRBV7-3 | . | TGTGCCAGCAGCCCCCCCCCAACTAGCGGGGTAGATACGCAGTATTTT | CASSPPPTSGVDTQYF
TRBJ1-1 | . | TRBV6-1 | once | TGTGCCAGCAGTGAATTTCCAACAGGCCCGAACACTGAAGCTTTCTTT | CASSEFPTGPNTEAFF
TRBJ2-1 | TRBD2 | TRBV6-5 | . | TGTGCCAGCAGGGAGTGGGGGGGGGCCTACAATGAGCAGTTCTTC | CASREWGGAYNEQFF
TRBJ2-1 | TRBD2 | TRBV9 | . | TGTGCCAGCAGCCTCGGGACTAGCGGGCTCGATGAGCAGTTCTTC | CASSLGTSGLDEQFF
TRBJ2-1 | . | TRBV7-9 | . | TGTGCCAGCAGCTTCGAGGGAAGGTACAATGAGCAGTTCTTC | CASSFEGRYNEQFF
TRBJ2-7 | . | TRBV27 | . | TGTGCCAGCAGTTTTGCAGGGTCCTACGAGCAGTACTTC | CASSFAGSYEQYF
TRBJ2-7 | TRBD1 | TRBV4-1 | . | TGCGCCAGCAGCCAACAACCGGGACAGGGTCCCTCCTACGAGCAGTACTTC | CASSQQPGQGPSYEQYF
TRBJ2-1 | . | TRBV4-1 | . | TGCGCCAGCAGCCTCAAAGAGGCCGAGAATGAGCAGTTCTTC | CASSLKEAENEQFF
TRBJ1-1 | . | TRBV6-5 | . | TGTGCCAGCAGTACACGATTCTCCGAAGCTTTCTTT | CASSTRFSEAFF
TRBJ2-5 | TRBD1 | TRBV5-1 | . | TGCGCCAGCAGCCCGGACAGGGGCGCGTTTTTCCAAGAGACCCAGTACTTC | CASSPDRGAFFQETQYF
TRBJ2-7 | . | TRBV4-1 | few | TGCGCCAGCAGCCTAACTAAAACGGCTTCCTACGAGCAGTACTTC | CASSLTKTASYEQYF
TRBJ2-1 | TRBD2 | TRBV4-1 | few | TGCGCCAGCAGCCTCCCGACGGGAGGGTACAATGAGCAGTTCTTC | CASSLPTGGYNEQFF
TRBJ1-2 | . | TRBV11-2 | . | TGTGCCAGCAGCTTTTCCCCGACAGATAACTATGGCTACACCTTC | CASSFSPTDNYGYTF
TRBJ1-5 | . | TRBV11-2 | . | TGTGCCAGCAGCTTAGACGGGACTTATAGGGGTCAGCCCCAGCATTTT | CASSLDGTYRGQPQHF
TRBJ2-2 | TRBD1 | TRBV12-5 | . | TGTGCTAGTGGTCTCGGGACAGCGAACACCGGGGAGCTGTTTTTT | CASGLGTANTGELFF
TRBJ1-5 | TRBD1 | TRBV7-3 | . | TGTGCCAGCAGCTTATCGCAGGGGGACCCCCAGCATTTT | CASSLSQGDPQHF
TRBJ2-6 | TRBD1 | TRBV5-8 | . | TGTGCCAGCAGCTACGGACAGGGGAAAATTTTTGGGGCCAACGTCCTGACTTTC | CASSYGQGKIFGANVLTF
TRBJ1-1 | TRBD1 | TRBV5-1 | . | TGCGCCAGCAGCTTGGAGCACAGGGGAGACACTGAAGCTTTCTTT | CASSLEHRGDTEAFF
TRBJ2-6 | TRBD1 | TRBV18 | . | TGTGCCAGCTCAGTTCGGGACAGGGTCCTTTCTGGGGCCAACGTCCTGACTTTC | CASSVRDRVLSGANVLTF
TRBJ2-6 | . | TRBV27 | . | TGTGCCAGCTGTCCCGCGGGGGGGGCCAACGTCCTGACTTTC | CASCPAGGANVLTF
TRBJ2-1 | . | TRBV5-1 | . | TGCGCCAGCAGCTTGGAAGGGGGACGGTCCTACAATGAGCAGTTCTTC | CASSLEGGRSYNEQFF
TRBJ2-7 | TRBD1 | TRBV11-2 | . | TGTGCCAGCAGCTCGCGGCGTGGGACAGGGGGCCGGGAGCAGTACTTC | CASSSRRGTGGREQYF
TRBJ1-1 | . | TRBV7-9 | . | TGTGCCAGCAGCTTTAGAAACAGGCACGAAGCTTTCTTT | CASSFRNRHEAFF